This entry lists 10 T cell receptor beta chains sequenced from one sample in a study of T cells in narcolepsy. This table comes from immunoSEQ multiplex PCR, and its TCRdb copy is limited to in-frame clones, with some not included. The sample lists 30,000 to 40,000 clones, roughly 86% occurring once. The sample taken for sequencing was memory (CD45RA-) CD4+ T cells from blood. The source of these receptors is a human donor in good health.

J is TRBJ2-3 and V is TRBV19; 7 bases map to TRBD2. The CDR3 totals 17 residues. Germline trimming cut 5 bases from V and 2 bases from J; bases unmatched to any gene: 13. CDR1 is LNHDA, CDR2 SQIVND, per germline (reference sequence). In DNA form, the CDR3 reads TGTGCCAGTAGTTTCTCAGGTTGGGGGACTACCACAGATACGCAGTATTTT. Translation: CASSFSGWGTTTDTQYF.

This chain links TRBV6-5 with TRBJ2-5; no definite D call. Germline V lookup: CDR1 MNHEY, CDR2 SVGAGI. The V and J ends lost 6 bases and 2 bases respectively, with 7 bases between them. This CDR3 comprises 12 residues. CDR3 in DNA: TGTGCCAGCAGCGGAGCGCAAGAGACCCAGTACTTC. Its translation: CASSGAQETQYF.

This sequence joins TRBV6-5 and TRBJ2-5; 8 bases agree with TRBD1. Trimming cost V 5 bases and J 4 bases; bases outside gene matches: 6. CDR1 MNHEY and CDR2 SVGAGI come from the germline V gene. There are 14 residues in the CDR3. The CDR3 nucleotides are TGTGCCAGCAGTAGGACAGGGCGAGCAGAGACCCAGTACTTC. It specifies CASSRTGRAETQYF.

In this sample, this clone turned up a few times. The sample holds other DNA sequences that translate to the same CDR3. The J gene is TRBJ2-3, the V gene TRBV18; D gene ambiguous. CDR1 is KGHSH, CDR2 LQKENI, per germline. V lost 2 bases to trimming and J lost 3 bases, with 3 bases between them. This CDR3 spans 12 amino acids. The CDR3 nucleotides are TGTGCCAGCTCACCAGCTACAGATACGCAGTATTTT. The encoded protein is CASSPATDTQYF. The whole variable domain, remainder taken from reference TRBV18 and TRBJ2-3, is NAGVMQNPRHLVRRRGQEARLRCSPMKGHSHVYWYRQLPEEGLKFMVYLQKENIIDESGMPKERFSAEFPKEGPSILRIQQVVRGDSAAYFCASSPATDTQYFGPGTRLTVL.

The CDR3 DNA reads TGCGCCAGCAGCTTGTACGGGAGTACAGATACGCAGTATTTT. It encodes CASSLYGSTDTQYF. This chain uses TRBV5-1 with TRBJ2-3; D perhaps matches TRBD2 (6 bases). Germline V gene lookup returns CDR1 SGHRS and CDR2 YFSETQ. The ends were cut back, 1 base at V and 3 bases at J, with 9 bases in the middle. The CDR3 contains 14 residues.

J is TRBJ2-4 and V is TRBV9; 9 positions match TRBD2. The CDR3 is 16 amino acids. In germline, CDR1 is SGDLS, CDR2 YYNGEE. With V trimmed by 0 bases and J by 5 bases, 6 bases remained unmatched. CDR3 coding DNA: TGTGCCAGCAGCGTAGGGGCGGGAGGGCCGGAAAACATTCAGTACTTC. This sequence encodes CASSVGAGGPENIQYF.

The J gene is TRBJ2-7, the V gene TRBV7-2; 9 bases align to TRBD2. The CDR3 spans 17 residues. The germline gives CDR1 SGHTA, CDR2 FQGNSA. V gave up 1 base and J gave up 5 bases; unmatched junction bases: 12. The CDR3 here is CASSLVAGGAGGHEQYF. For the CDR3, the DNA is TGTGCCAGCAGCTTAGTTGCTGGCGGGGCGGGAGGGCACGAGCAGTACTTC.

The chain couples TRBV6-5 to TRBJ2-6; D is perhaps TRBD2 (5 bases). The CDR3 contains 14 residues. Germline V gene data show CDR1 as MNHEY and CDR2 as SVGAGI. The V gene lost 7 bases and the J gene lost 2 bases, with 9 bases spanning the gap. The CDR3 spells CASNRRTGANVLTF. The DNA for the CDR3 is TGTGCCAGCAACCGGAGGACTGGGGCCAACGTCCTGACTTTC.

The chain is built from TRBV30 and TRBJ1-2; D may be TRBD1 (5 bases). The CDR3 is 18 amino acids. Germline V gene data show CDR1 as GTSNPN and CDR2 as SVGIG (reference sequence). With 1 base removed from V and 3 bases from J, the gap between germline ends came to 24 bases. The chain's CDR3 is CAWSDTTWGEPTYYGYTF. The DNA of the CDR3 is TGTGCCTGGAGTGACACCACTTGGGGGGAACCCACCTACTATGGCTACACCTTC.

V gene TRBV11-2 combines with J gene TRBJ2-5; D tentatively fits TRBD1 or TRBD2 (5 bases each). The V and J ends lost 5 bases and 5 bases respectively, with 12 bases between them. CDR1 SGHAT and CDR2 FQNNGV come from the germline V gene. This CDR3 contains 13 residues. CDR3 loop: CASSLRWGETQYF. The CDR3 DNA sequence: TGTGCCAGCAGCCTGCGGTGGGGGGAGACCCAGTACTTC. The full variable domain, in which reference TRBV11-2 and TRBJ2-5 provide the parts outside the CDR3, is EAGVAQSPRYKIIEKRQSVAFWCNPISGHATLYWYQQILGQGPKLLIQFQNNGVVDDSQLPKDRFSAERLKGVDSTLKIQPAKLEDSAVYLCASSLRWGETQYFGPGTRLLVL.